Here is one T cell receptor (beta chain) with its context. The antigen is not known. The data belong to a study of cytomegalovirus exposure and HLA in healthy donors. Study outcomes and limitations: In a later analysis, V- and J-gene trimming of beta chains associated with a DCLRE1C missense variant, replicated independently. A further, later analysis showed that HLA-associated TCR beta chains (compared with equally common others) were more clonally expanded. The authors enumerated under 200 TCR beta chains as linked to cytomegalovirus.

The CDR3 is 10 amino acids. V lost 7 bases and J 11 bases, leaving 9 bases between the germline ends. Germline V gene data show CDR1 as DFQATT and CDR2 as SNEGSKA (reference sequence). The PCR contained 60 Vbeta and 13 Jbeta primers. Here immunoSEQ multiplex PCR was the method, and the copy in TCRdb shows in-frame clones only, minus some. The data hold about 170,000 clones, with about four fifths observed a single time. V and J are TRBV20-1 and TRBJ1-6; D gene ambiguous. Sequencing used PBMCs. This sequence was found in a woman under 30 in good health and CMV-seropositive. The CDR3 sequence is CSVPGPPLHF. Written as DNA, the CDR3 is TGCAGTGTCCCGGGTCCACCCCTCCACTTT.